This passage covers 8 T cell receptor beta chains from one sample sequenced in a study of cytomegalovirus exposure and HLA in healthy donors. Primers included in the PCR were 60 Vbeta and 13 Jbeta primers. Using immunoSEQ multiplex PCR, the repertoire was profiled, and TCRdb retains in-frame clones only, with some absent. Of roughly 150,000 clones in the sample, approximately 9% are singletons; the top ten hold approximately 2%. The source material was PBMCs. The receptors originated from a male donor in good health and CMV-seronegative.

Only a few counts were recorded for this clone. The CDR3 sequence: CASSFPGTGTNTEAFF. The DNA for the CDR3 is TGTGCCAGCAGCTTTCCCGGGACAGGGACGAACACTGAAGCTTTCTTT. This chain links TRBV5-6 with TRBJ1-1; 9 bases align to TRBD1. The germline CDR1 and CDR2 sequences are SGHDT and YYEEEE. This CDR3 is 16 amino acids long. V shed 2 bases, J shed 1 base, and the junction held 6 bases outside the gene matches. Complete variable domain (other parts from reference TRBV5-6 and TRBJ1-1): DAGVTQSPTHLIKTRGQQVTLRCSPKSGHDTVSWYQQALGQGPQFIFQYYEEEERQRGNFPDRFSGHQFPNYSSELNVNALLLGDSALYLCASSFPGTGTNTEAFFGQGTRLTVV.

This clone was seen more than once but under ten times. The chain employs TRBV9 and TRBJ2-7, with 11 bases identical to TRBD1. After removal of 3 bases from V and 3 bases from J, the junction contained 5 bases not matched to a gene. Looked up from germline, CDR1 is SGDLS and CDR2 is YYNGEE. The CDR3 is made up of 15 amino acids. The CDR3: CASSAGTGGNYEQYF. For the CDR3, the DNA is TGTGCCAGCAGCGCAGGGACAGGGGGTAACTACGAGCAGTACTTC.

The chain carries TRBV28 and TRBJ1-5; unclear D gene. This CDR3 has 15 residues. Looked up from germline, CDR1 is MDHEN and CDR2 is SYDVKM. With 2 bases removed from V and 1 base from J, the gap between germline ends came to 9 bases. The CDR3 nucleotides read TGTGCCAGCAGTTTAAACGGCAGGAGCAATCAGCCCCAGCATTTT. It yields the protein CASSLNGRSNQPQHF.

V gene TRBV6-5 combines with J gene TRBJ2-1, with TRBD2 matching 7 bases. V was clipped by 7 bases and J by 4 bases; unmatched bases: 4. The germline gives CDR1 MNHEY, CDR2 SVGAGI. This CDR3 contains 13 residues. The CDR3 loop is CASTAGEYNEQFF. The CDR3 DNA is TGTGCCAGCACTGCGGGGGAGTACAATGAGCAGTTCTTC.

The chain has TRBV19 and TRBJ1-1; a possible D gene is TRBD1 (6 bases). CDR3 length: 15 amino acids. Germline CDR1 is LNHDA and CDR2 is SQIVND (reference sequence). Between the trimmed V and J ends, which lost 6 bases and 2 bases, there was a span of 16 bases. The CDR3 sequence is CASSPGVLSNTEAFF. The CDR3 DNA sequence: TGTGCCAGTAGCCCAGGGGTGTTGTCCAACACTGAAGCTTTCTTT.

On this clone itself: The conserved final phenylalanine or tryptophan is absent from the CDR3, which likely points to a read error. This sequence joins TRBV4-2 and TRBJ1-4, with TRBD1 matching over 11 bases. CDR3 length: 16 amino acids. Germline CDR1 is LGHNA and CDR2 is YNFKEQ. The CDR3 DNA sequence: TGTGCAAGCAGCCAAGATCCGGGACAGGGGGATGAAAAACTGTTTGTT. This encodes CASSQDPGQGDEKLFV.

The chain combines TRBV14 with TRBJ1-2; D not resolved. This CDR3 spans 13 amino acids. Germline V gene data show CDR1 as SGHDN and CDR2 as FVKESK. Deletions cut 4 bases from V and 1 base from J, with 7 bases between. CDR3: CASSPRFNYGYTF. The CDR3 DNA follows: TGTGCCAGCAGCCCCAGATTTAACTATGGCTACACCTTC.

The chain links TRBV6-6 to TRBJ2-5; D gene ambiguous. The J call is in doubt because the DNA end fits TRBJ2-7 better. The germline gives CDR1 MNHNY, CDR2 SVGAGI (reference sequence). The CDR3 spans 14 residues. The CDR3, as DNA: TGTGCCAGCAGTTCCTCCGCCGACCACTACGAGCAGTACTTC. As protein: CASSSSADHYEQYF.